The 16 T cell receptor beta chains below all came from one sample that was sequenced in a study of CD8 T cells in Susac syndrome. Roughly 0.5 to 1 ug RNA was reverse transcribed with random hexamers. One entry per CDR3 protein results from TCRdb running MiXCR on the immunoSEQ multiplex PCR reads. The table includes 170,000 or so distinct CDR3 sequences, under 95% detected once. The sample comprised CD4+ T cells from PBMCs. Receptor source: a human donor with Susac syndrome.

V gene TRBV27 combines with J gene TRBJ2-4; D perhaps matches TRBD1 (5 bases). V shed 2 bases and J shed 6 bases, with 14 bases lying between them. Germline V gene lookup returns CDR1 MNHEY and CDR2 SMNVEV (reference sequence). The CDR3 runs to 15 residues. CDR3 nucleotide sequence: TGTGCCAGCAGTTTAGAGTGGGGCAGGCTAAACATTCAGTACTTC. Translation gives CASSLEWGRLNIQYF.

The rearrangement joins TRBV7-9 to TRBJ2-7, with 10 positions matching TRBD2. J lost 5 bases, V lost 7 bases, and 11 bases had no gene match. The CDR3 runs to 15 residues. Germline V CDR1 and CDR2: SEHNR, FQNEAQ (reference sequence). The CDR3 protein is CASTIMGLAGDEQYF. The CDR3 DNA reads as TGTGCCAGCACCATAATGGGGCTAGCGGGGGACGAGCAGTACTTC.

This clonotype was picked up one time. One end of the junction is discordant with germline, which a read error may explain. The chain couples TRBV7-2 to TRBJ2-7; 7 bases line up with TRBD1. Looked up from germline, CDR1 is SGHTA and CDR2 is FQGNSA. CDR3 length: 14 residues. The CDR3 bases are TGTCCCAGCAGCACTCAGACAGGGTACTACGAGCAGTACTTC. This gives the protein CPSSTQTGYYEQYF.

This chain connects TRBV7-9 to TRBJ2-3; tentatively, D is TRBD1 (7 bases). This CDR3 region has 14 residues. The V end lost 1 base, the J end lost 5 bases, and 10 bases lay between the germline ends. From germline, CDR1 is SEHNR and CDR2 FQNEAQ (reference sequence). For the CDR3, the DNA is TGTGCCAGCAGCTTAGGGCAGGGGGGAGATACGCAGTATTTT. This sequence encodes CASSLGQGGDTQYF.

V usage is TRBV5-1 and J usage is TRBJ2-5; no definite D call. Trimming stripped 3 bases from V and 2 bases from J, with 17 bases between. Germline V gene lookup returns CDR1 SGHRS and CDR2 YFSETQ. This CDR3 contains 16 residues. CDR3 protein: CASSSGTGSFQETQYF. CDR3 coding DNA: TGCGCCAGCAGCTCGGGCACCGGGTCATTTCAAGAGACCCAGTACTTC. The full variable domain, completed using reference TRBV5-1 and TRBJ2-5, is KAGVTQTPRYLIKTRGQQVTLSCSPISGHRSVSWYQQTPGQGLQFLFEYFSETQRNKGNFPGRFSGRQFSNSRSEMNVSTLELGDSALYLCASSSGTGSFQETQYFGPGTRLLVL.

The chain is built from TRBV30 and TRBJ2-5, with D maybe TRBD1 (7 bases). V shed 3 bases and J shed 5 bases, with 16 bases lying between them. CDR1 GTSNPN and CDR2 SVGIG come from the germline V gene (reference sequence). The CDR3 consists of 14 residues. The CDR3 here is CAWRPEQGRETQYF. The CDR3 DNA reads TGTGCCTGGAGACCCGAACAGGGGAGGGAGACCCAGTACTTC.

With respect to this clonotype: A read error may produce the germline difference seen at one junction end. The chain recombines TRBV7-7 with TRBJ2-5; D is possibly TRBD2 (7 bases). Germline CDR1 SSHAT, CDR2 FNYEAQ (reference sequence). The CDR3 extends over 17 amino acids. CDR3 sequence (DNA): TGTGCTAGCAGCCAAACTATGGGGGGGCACACGGGGGAGACCCAGTACTTC. Its protein product is CASSQTMGGHTGETQYF.

This chain connects TRBV20-1 to TRBJ2-3, with no clear D. Germline V CDR1 and CDR2: DFQATT, SNEGSKA (reference sequence). This CDR3 comprises 14 residues. Trimming pared 0 bases from V and 4 bases from J, leaving 11 bases between. DNA for the CDR3: TGCAGTGCTAGAGATCTGATTGGGGCAGATACGCAGTATTTT. Translation gives CSARDLIGADTQYF.

Points on this clonotype: A read error may account for a junction end that differs from germline. This sequence joins TRBV3-1 and TRBJ1-1; D might be TRBD1 (5 bases). The CDR3 spans 14 residues. CDR1 is LGHDT, CDR2 YNNKEL, per germline (reference sequence). CDR3 coding DNA: TGTGCCAGCAGACACGGGGGTTCTATAGCTGAAACTTTCTTT. Translation gives CASRHGGSIAETFF.

This sequence joins TRBV9 and TRBJ1-2; 9 bases align to TRBD1. V trimming: 2 bases; J trimming: 3 bases; junction bases outside the gene matches: 8. The CDR3 is 16 amino acids. Germline CDR1 SGDLS, CDR2 YYNGEE. The CDR3 loop is CASSVGQGNRDYGYTF. The DNA for the CDR3 is TGTGCCAGCAGCGTCGGACAGGGGAATAGGGACTATGGCTACACCTTC.

The table lists this clonotype with a count of one. The chain uses TRBV12-3 or TRBV12-4 and TRBJ1-5; tentatively, D is TRBD1 (5 bases). With 6 bases removed from V and 6 bases from J, the gap between germline ends came to 15 bases. The CDR3 loop spans 14 amino acids. CDR3 sequence: CASSRWEGSQPQHF. DNA for the CDR3: TGTGCCAGCAGCCGCTGGGAGGGGAGTCAGCCCCAGCATTTT.

The chain has TRBV19 and TRBJ1-2; D gene ambiguous. The V end lost 3 bases, the J end lost 4 bases, and 12 bases lay between the germline ends. Germline V gene sequence: CDR1 LNHDA, CDR2 SQIVND (reference sequence). This CDR3 region has 14 residues. Here the CDR3 reads CASSIRTKSYGYTF. The CDR3 nucleotides read TGTGCCAGTAGTATTAGGACCAAATCCTATGGCTACACCTTC.

V and J are TRBV1 and TRBJ1-2; TRBD1 is the table's D call, not checked against the DNA. TRBV1 is termed a pseudogene. The CDR3 has 15 residues. The chain's CDR3 is CTSSHEGHGNYGYTF. CDR3 sequence (DNA): TGCACCAGCAGCCACGAGGGACACGGTAACTATGGCTACACCTTC.

This clonotype was found a few times. The rearrangement joins TRBV6-5 to TRBJ1-2; possible D gene TRBD1, 5 bases. The germline CDR1 and CDR2 sequences are MNHEY and SVGAGI. This CDR3 has 14 residues. V was pared by 2 bases and J by 3 bases, with 10 bases between. The CDR3 nucleotides read TGTGCCAGCAGTTACAGCAGGGACCACTATGGCTACACCTTC. This codes for CASSYSRDHYGYTF.

The chain combines TRBV30 with TRBJ1-2; D is perhaps TRBD1 (6 bases). CDR3 size: 13 residues. The V and J ends lost 1 base and 6 bases respectively, with 12 bases between them. Germline V gene sequence: CDR1 GTSNPN, CDR2 SVGIG (reference sequence). The CDR3: CAWSAGAENGYTF. CDR3 in DNA: TGTGCCTGGAGTGCAGGGGCCGAGAATGGCTACACCTTC.

This rearrangement joins TRBV7-9 to TRBJ2-7; D may be TRBD2 (5 bases). In germline, CDR1 is SEHNR, CDR2 FQNEAQ (reference sequence). V shed 5 bases and J shed 1 base, with 9 bases lying between them. The CDR3 runs 13 residues. CDR3 residues: CASSRGLSYEQYF. CDR3 nucleotide sequence: TGTGCCAGCAGCCGCGGACTGTCCTACGAGCAGTACTTC.